This T cell receptor beta chain comes out of a study of cytotoxic CD8 clonotypes in ibrutinib-treated CLL. TCRdb's copy holds only in-frame clones and misses some; the assay was immunoSEQ multiplex PCR. The data hold 300,000 to 350,000 clones, with 70% to 80% observed a single time. With V trimmed by 5 bases and J by 4 bases, 4 bases remained unmatched. The germline gives CDR1 SQVTM, CDR2 ANQGSEA. The CDR3 consists of 12 residues. This clone has a single count. Source: PBMCs, taken before ibrutinib treatment. The clonotype was recovered from a human donor with chronic lymphocytic leukemia. This chain connects TRBV29-1 to TRBJ1-2; TRBD1 matches 7 bases. The DNA of the CDR3 is TGCAGCGTTTCAGGGGGTGCCTATGGCTACACCTTC. Protein sequence: CSVSGGAYGYTF.